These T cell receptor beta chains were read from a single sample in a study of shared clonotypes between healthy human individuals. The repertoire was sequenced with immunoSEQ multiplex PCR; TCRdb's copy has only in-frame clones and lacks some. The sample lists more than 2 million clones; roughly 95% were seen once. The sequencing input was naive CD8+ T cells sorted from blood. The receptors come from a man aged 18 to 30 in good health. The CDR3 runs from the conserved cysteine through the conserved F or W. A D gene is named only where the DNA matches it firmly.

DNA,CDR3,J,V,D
TGTGCCAGCAGGGGGGACGGGTACCAAGAGACCCAGTACTTC,CASRGDGYQETQYF,TRBJ2-5,TRBV7-8,-
TGCGCCAGCAGCCTACAGGGTGGGGATGGCTACACCTTC,CASSLQGGDGYTF,TRBJ1-2,TRBV4-1,-
TGTGCCAGCAGCTTAACGGGCTACGAGCAGTACTTC,CASSLTGYEQYF,TRBJ2-7,TRBV11-2,-
TGTGCCAGCTCACCACTTGACCTTACAGGGTTCTATGGCTACACCTTC,CASSPLDLTGFYGYTF,TRBJ1-2,TRBV18,-
TGCACCAGCAGCCAAGGGAAAGTCCTAGCCAAAAACATTCAGTACTTC,CTSSQGKVLAKNIQYF,TRBJ2-4,TRBV1,-
TGTGCCAGCAGTTTAGGGGGACAGGGGGCAGATACGCAGTATTTT,CASSLGGQGADTQYF,TRBJ2-3,TRBV27,TRBD1
TGTGCCTGGAGCTTATCCCCCCGACTAGCGGGAGACTACGAGCAGTACTTC,CAWSLSPRLAGDYEQYF,TRBJ2-7,TRBV30,TRBD2
TGTGCCAGCAGCCCACAAAACCTCAACACTGAAGCTTTCTTT,CASSPQNLNTEAFF,TRBJ1-1,TRBV7-9,-
TGTGCCAGCAGCTCACATAGCGGGGGCCTCACAGATACGCAGTATTTT,CASSSHSGGLTDTQYF,TRBJ2-3,TRBV7-8,TRBD2
TGTGCCAGCAGCTTTACCAGTTCCTACGAGCAGTACTTC,CASSFTSSYEQYF,TRBJ2-7,TRBV7-2,-
TGTGCCAGCAGTTGGACAGGGACTGAGCAGTACTTC,CASSWTGTEQYF,TRBJ2-7,TRBV27,TRBD1
TGTGCCAGCAGCGAACAGAAGGGACAGGGAGAAAACATTCAGTACTTC,CASSEQKGQGENIQYF,TRBJ2-4,TRBV11-2,TRBD1
TGCGCCAGCACCGCCGGGACTAACTCCTACGAGCAGTACTTC,CASTAGTNSYEQYF,TRBJ2-7,TRBV5-1,TRBD2
TGTGCCAGCAGTTTATCGATAATCGGGGAGACCCAGTACTTC,CASSLSIIGETQYF,TRBJ2-5,TRBV27,-